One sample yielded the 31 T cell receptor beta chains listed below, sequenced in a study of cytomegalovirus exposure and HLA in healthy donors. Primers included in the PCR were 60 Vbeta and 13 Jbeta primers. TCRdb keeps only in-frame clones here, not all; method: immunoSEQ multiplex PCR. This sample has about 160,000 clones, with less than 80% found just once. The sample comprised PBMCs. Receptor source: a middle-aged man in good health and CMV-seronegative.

This CDR3 reads CASSPYRGQPQHF. DNA for the CDR3: TGTGCCAGCAGTCCCTACCGGGGGCAGCCCCAGCATTTT. This rearrangement joins TRBV28 to TRBJ1-5, with D perhaps matching TRBD1 (5 bases). CDR1 is MDHEN, CDR2 SYDVKM, per germline. The CDR3 contains 13 residues. Trimming removed 5 bases from V and 7 bases from J, with 12 bases in between. Using reference TRBV28 and TRBJ1-5 for the parts outside the CDR3, the full variable domain is DVKVTQSSRYLVKRTGEKVFLECVQDMDHENMFWYRQDPGLGLRLIYFSYDVKMKEKGDIPEGYSVSREKKERFSLILESASTNQTSMYLCASSPYRGQPQHFGDGTRLSIL.

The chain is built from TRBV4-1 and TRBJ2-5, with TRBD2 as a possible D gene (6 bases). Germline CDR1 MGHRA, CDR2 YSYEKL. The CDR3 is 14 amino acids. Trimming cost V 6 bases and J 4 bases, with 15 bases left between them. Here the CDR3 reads CASRITEGRETQYF. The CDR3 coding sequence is TGCGCCAGCAGGATCACGGAGGGACGAGAGACCCAGTACTTC.

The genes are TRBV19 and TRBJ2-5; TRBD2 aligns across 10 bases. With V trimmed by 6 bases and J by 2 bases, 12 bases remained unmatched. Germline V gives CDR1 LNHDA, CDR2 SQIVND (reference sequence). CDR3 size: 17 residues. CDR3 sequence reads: CASRSGASGGPQETQYF. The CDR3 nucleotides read TGTGCCAGTAGATCGGGGGCTAGCGGGGGACCTCAAGAGACCCAGTACTTC.

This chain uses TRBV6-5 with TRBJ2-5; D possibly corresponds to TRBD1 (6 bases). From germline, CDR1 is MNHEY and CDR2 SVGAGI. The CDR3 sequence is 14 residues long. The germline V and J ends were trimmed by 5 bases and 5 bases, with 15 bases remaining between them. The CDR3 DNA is TGTGCCAGCAGTCCCTACAGGGATACGGAGACCCAGTACTTC. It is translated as CASSPYRDTETQYF.

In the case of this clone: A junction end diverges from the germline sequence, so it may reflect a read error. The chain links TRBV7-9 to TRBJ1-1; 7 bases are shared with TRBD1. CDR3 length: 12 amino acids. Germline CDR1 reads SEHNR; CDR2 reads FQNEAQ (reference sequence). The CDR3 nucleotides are TGTTCCAGCAGCTTAGGACAGGATGAAGCTTTCTTT. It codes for CSSSLGQDEAFF.

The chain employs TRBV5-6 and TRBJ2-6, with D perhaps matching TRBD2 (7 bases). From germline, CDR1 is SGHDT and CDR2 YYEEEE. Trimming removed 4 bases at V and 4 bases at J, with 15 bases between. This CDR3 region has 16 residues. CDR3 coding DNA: TGTGCCAGCAGCCCCTTGCGGGGGCCAGGGGCCAACGTCCTGACTTTC. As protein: CASSPLRGPGANVLTF.

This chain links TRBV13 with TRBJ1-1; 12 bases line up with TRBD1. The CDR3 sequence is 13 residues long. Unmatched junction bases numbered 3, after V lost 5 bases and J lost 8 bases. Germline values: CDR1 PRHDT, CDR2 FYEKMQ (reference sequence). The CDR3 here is CASSRDRGLEAFF. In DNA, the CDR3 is TGTGCCAGCAGCCGGGACAGGGGGCTGGAAGCTTTCTTT.

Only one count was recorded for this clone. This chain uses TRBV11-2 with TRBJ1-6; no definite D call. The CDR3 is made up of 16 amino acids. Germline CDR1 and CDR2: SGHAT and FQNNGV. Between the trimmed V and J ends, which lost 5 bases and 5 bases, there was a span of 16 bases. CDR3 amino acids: CASSARTGSDNSPLHF. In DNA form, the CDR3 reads TGTGCCAGCAGCGCTCGGACGGGAAGCGATAATTCACCCCTCCACTTT. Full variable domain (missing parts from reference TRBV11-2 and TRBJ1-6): EAGVAQSPRYKIIEKRQSVAFWCNPISGHATLYWYQQILGQGPKLLIQFQNNGVVDDSQLPKDRFSAERLKGVDSTLKIQPAKLEDSAVYLCASSARTGSDNSPLHFGNGTRLTVT.

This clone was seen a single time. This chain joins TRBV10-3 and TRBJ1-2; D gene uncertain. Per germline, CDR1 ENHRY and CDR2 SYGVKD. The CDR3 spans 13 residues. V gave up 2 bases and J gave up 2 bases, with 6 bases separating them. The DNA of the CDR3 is TGTGCCATCAGTGAGCTTGAGAACTATGGCTACACCTTC. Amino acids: CAISELENYGYTF.

The CDR3 DNA sequence: TGTGCCTGGAGCTTAGCGGGGAGCACCGGGGAGCTGTTTTTT. Its protein is CAWSLAGSTGELFF. The chain has TRBV30 and TRBJ2-2; 8 bases are shared with TRBD2. The CDR3 totals 14 residues. With 3 bases clipped from V and 4 bases from J, the junction kept 4 bases outside the gene matches. CDR1 and CDR2 (germline): GTSNPN, SVGIG (reference sequence). Based on the CDR3 plus reference TRBV30 and TRBJ2-2, the full variable domain is SQTIHQWPATLVQPVGSPLSLECTVEGTSNPNLYWYRQAAGRGLQLLFYSVGIGQISSEVPQNLSASRPQDRQFILSSKKLLLSDSGFYLCAWSLAGSTGELFFGEGSRLTVL.

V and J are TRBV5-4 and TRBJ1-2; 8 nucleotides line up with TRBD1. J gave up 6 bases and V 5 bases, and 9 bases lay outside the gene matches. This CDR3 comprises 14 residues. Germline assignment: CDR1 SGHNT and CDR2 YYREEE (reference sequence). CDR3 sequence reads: CASRLTGEKNGYTF. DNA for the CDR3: TGTGCCAGCAGACTGACAGGGGAGAAGAATGGCTACACCTTC.

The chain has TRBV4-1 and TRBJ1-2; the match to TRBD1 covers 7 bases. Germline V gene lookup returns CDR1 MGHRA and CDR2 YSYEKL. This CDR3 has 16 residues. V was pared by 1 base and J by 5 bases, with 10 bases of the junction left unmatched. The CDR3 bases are TGCGCCAGCAGCCAAGTATATGGACAGGTAGATTATGGCTACACCTTC. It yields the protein CASSQVYGQVDYGYTF.

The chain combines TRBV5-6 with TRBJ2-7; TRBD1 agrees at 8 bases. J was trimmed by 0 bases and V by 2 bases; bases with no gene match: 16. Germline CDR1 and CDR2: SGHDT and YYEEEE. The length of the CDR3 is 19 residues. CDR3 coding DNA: TGTGCCAGCAGCTTATACAATATTTTGGGACAGGTATACTCCTACGAGCAGTACTTC. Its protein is CASSLYNILGQVYSYEQYF.

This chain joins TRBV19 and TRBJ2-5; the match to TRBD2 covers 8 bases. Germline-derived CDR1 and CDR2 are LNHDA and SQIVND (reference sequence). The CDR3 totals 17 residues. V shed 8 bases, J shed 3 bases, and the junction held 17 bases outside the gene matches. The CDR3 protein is CASPRRKGTGGKETQYF. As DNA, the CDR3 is TGTGCCAGTCCTAGGAGGAAGGGAACGGGGGGGAAAGAGACCCAGTACTTC.

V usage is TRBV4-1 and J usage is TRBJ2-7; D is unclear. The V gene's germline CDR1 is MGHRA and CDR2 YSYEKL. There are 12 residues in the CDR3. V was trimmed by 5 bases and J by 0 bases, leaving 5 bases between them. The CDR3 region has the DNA TGCGCCAGCAGCGGCGGCTCCTACGAGCAGTACTTC. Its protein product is CASSGGSYEQYF.

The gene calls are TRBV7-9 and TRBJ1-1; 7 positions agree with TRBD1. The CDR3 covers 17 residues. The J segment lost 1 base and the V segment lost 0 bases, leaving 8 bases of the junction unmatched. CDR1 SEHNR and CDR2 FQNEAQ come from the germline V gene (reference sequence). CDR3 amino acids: CASSLASGGIRNTEAFF. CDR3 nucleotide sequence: TGTGCCAGCAGCTTAGCGTCAGGGGGTATTCGGAACACTGAAGCTTTCTTT.

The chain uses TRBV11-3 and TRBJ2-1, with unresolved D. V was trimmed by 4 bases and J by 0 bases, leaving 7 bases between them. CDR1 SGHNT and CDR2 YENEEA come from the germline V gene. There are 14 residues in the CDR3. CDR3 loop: CASSSRLSYNEQFF. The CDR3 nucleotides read TGTGCCAGCAGCTCGCGCCTCTCCTACAATGAGCAGTTCTTC. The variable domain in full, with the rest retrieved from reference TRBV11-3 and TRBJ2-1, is EAGVVQSPRYKIIEKKQPVAFWCNPISGHNTLYWYLQNLGQGPELLIRYENEEAVDDSQLPKDRFSAERLKGVDSTLKIQPAELGDSAVYLCASSSRLSYNEQFFGPGTRLTVL.

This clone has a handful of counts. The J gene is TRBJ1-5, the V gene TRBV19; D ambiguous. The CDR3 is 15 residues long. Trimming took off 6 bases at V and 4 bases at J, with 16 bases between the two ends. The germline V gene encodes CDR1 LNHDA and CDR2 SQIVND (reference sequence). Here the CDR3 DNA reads TGTGCCAGTAGGGCGGCGCCCCTTACTAATCAGCCCCAGCATTTT. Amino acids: CASRAAPLTNQPQHF. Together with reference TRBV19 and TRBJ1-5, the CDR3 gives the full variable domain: DGGITQSPKYLFRKEGQNVTLSCEQNLNHDAMYWYRQDPGQGLRLIYYSQIVNDFQKGDIAEGYSVSREKKESFPLTVTSAQKNPTAFYLCASRAAPLTNQPQHFGDGTRLSIL.

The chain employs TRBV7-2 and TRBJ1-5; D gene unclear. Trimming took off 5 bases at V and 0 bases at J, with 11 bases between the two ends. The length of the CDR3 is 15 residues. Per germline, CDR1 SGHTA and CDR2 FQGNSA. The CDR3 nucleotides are TGTGCCAGCAGCCTGAGCGGTGTTAGCAATCAGCCCCAGCATTTT. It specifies CASSLSGVSNQPQHF.

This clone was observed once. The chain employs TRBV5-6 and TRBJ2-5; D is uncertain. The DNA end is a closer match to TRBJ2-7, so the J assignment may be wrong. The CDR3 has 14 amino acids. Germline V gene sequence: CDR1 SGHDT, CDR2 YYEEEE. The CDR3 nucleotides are TGTGCCAGCAGCTTCAAGAACTCTAGGAACGAGCAGTACTTC. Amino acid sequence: CASSFKNSRNEQYF.

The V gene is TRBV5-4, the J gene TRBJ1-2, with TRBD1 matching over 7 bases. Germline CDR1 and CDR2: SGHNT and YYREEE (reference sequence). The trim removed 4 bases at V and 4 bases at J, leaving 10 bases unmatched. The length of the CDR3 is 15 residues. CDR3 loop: CASSLTGRNSYGYTF. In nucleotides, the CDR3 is TGTGCCAGCAGCCTGACAGGGCGGAATAGCTATGGCTACACCTTC.

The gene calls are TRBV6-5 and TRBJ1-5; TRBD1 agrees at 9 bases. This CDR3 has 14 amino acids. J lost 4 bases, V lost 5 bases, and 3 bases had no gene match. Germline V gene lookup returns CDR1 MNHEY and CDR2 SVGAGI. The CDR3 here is CASSGGQGNQPQHF. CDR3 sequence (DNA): TGTGCCAGCAGTGGCGGACAGGGGAATCAGCCCCAGCATTTT.

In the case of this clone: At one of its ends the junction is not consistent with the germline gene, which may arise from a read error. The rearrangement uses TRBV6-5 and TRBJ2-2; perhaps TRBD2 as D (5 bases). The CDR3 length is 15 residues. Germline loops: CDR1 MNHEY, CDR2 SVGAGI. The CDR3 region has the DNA TGTGCCAGCACTTACGGCGGGTCAAACACCGGGGAGCTGTTTTTT. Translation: CASTYGGSNTGELFF.

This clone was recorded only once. CDR3 DNA sequence: TGTGCCAGCAGCGTGGGGGGAGGAGGGTTGCACGAGCAGTACTTC. It codes for CASSVGGGGLHEQYF. The chain is built from TRBV9 and TRBJ2-7; TRBD2 is a possible D gene (6 bases). V was cut by 2 bases and J by 5 bases, with 17 bases left in between. The CDR3 spans 15 residues. Germline CDR1 reads SGDLS; CDR2 reads YYNGEE.

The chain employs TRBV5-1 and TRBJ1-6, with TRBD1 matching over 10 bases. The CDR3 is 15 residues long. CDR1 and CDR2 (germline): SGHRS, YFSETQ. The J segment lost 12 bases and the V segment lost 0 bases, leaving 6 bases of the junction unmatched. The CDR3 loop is CASSLAPGQGLPLHF. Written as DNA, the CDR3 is TGCGCCAGCAGCTTGGCTCCGGGACAGGGGTTACCCCTCCACTTT.

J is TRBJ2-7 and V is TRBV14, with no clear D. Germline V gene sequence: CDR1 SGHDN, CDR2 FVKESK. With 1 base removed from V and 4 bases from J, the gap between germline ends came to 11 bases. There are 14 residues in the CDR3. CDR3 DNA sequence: TGTGCCAGCAGCCAAGGGCAGTTTCCGTACGAGCAGTACTTC. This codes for CASSQGQFPYEQYF.

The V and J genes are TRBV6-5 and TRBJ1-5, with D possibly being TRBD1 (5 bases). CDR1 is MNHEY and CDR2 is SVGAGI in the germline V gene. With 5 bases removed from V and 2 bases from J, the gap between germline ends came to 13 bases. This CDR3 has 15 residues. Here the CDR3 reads CASSPDRQRNQPQHF. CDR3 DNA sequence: TGTGCCAGCAGTCCCGACAGACAGCGCAATCAGCCCCAGCATTTT.

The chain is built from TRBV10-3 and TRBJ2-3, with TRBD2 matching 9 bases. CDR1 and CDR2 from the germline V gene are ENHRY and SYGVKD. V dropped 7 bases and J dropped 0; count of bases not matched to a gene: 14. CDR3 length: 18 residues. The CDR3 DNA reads TGTGCCATCACTAGAAGAGCGGGGGGCGTCTCTAGCACAGATACGCAGTATTTT. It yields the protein CAITRRAGGVSSTDTQYF.

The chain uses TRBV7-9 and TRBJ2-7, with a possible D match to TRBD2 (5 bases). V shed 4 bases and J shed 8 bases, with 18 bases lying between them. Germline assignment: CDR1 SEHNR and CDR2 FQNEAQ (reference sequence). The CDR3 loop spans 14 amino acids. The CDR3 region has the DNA TGTGCCAGCAGCTCTAGCATAGGAACGGGAAAGCAGTACTTC. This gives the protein CASSSSIGTGKQYF.

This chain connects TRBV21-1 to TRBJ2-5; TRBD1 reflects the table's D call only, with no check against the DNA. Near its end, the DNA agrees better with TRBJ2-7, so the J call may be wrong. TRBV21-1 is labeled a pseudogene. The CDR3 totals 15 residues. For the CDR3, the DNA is TGTGCCACCTCCGGGGAACCAATGACAGGGCACGAGCAGTACTTC. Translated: CATSGEPMTGHEQYF.

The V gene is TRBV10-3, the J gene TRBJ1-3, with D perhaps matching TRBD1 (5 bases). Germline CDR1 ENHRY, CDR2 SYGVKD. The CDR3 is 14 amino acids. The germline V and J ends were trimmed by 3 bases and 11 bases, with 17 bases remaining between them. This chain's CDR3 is CAISEVKGRDAIYF. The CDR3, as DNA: TGTGCCATCAGTGAAGTGAAGGGCAGGGATGCCATATATTTT.